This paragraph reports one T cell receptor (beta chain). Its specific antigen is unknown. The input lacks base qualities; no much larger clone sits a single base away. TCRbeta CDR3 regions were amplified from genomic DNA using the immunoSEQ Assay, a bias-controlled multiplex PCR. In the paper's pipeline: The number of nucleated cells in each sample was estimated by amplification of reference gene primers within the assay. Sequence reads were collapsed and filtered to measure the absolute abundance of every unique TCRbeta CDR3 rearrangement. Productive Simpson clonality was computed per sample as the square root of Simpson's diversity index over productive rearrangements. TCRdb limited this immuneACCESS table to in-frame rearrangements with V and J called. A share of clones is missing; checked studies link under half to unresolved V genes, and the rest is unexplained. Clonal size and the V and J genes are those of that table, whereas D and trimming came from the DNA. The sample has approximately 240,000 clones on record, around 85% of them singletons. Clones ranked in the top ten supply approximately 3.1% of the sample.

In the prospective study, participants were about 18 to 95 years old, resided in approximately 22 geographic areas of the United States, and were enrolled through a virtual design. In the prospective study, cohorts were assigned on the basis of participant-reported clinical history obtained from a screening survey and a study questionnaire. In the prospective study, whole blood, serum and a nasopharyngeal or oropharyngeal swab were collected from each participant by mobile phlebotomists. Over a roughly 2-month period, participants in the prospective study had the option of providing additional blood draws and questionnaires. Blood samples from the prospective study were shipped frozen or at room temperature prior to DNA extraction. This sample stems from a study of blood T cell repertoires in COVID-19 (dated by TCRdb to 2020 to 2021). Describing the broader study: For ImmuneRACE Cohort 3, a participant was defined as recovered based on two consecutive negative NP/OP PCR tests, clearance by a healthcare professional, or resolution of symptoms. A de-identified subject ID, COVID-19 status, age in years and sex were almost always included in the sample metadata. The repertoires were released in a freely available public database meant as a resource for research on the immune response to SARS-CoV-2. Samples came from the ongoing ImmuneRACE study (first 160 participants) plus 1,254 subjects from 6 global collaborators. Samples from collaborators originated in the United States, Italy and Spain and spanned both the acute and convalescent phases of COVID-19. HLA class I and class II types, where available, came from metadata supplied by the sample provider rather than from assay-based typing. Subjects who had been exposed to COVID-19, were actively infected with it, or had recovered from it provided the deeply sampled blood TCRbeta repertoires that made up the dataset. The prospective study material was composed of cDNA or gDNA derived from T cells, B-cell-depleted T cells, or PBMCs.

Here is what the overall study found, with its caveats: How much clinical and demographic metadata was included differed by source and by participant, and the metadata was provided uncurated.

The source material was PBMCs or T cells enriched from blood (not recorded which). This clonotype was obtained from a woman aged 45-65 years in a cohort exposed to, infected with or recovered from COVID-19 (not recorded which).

The DNA sequence reads TGTGCCAGCAGCTCGATAGCGGGGGTTAACACCGGGGAGCTGTTTTTT. This translates into CASSSIAGVNTGELFF. The rearranged segments are TRBV5-5 and TRBJ2-2, with 9 bases aligning to TRBD2. V lost 3 bases and J lost 2 bases, and the count of bases not matched to a germline gene is 5. The CDR3 measures 16 amino acids from cysteine to phenylalanine. The only DNA kept is the CDR3, 48 bases in frame from the first base. The germline V gene (reference sequence) gives CDR1 as SGHKS and CDR2 as YYEKEE.